A single sample is the source of the 9 T cell receptor beta chains below, sequenced in a study of T cells in Graves' hyperthyroidism and ophthalmopathy. What was amplified from RNA transcripts were TCR beta CDR3 regions. The study used the HTBI primer set for a first-round RT-PCR of the TCR CDR3. TCRdb passed the multiplex PCR reads through MiXCR, listing each CDR3 protein once. This table holds roughly 660,000 distinct CDR3 sequences, around a sixth found once. The sample consisted of blood. These TCRs come from a middle-aged man with Graves' hyperthyroidism.

This clonotype was detected many times. This chain links TRBV9 with TRBJ2-5; 11 bases match TRBD2. Germline trimming cut 4 bases from V and 6 bases from J; bases unmatched to any gene: 11. The germline V gene encodes CDR1 SGDLS and CDR2 YYNGEE. The length of the CDR3 is 16 residues. The CDR3: CASSLGLAGEGKTQYF. CDR3 DNA: TGTGCCAGCAGCCTCGGACTAGCGGGTGAGGGAAAGACCCAGTACTTC.

In the case of this clonotype: This clone may be a read error of a much larger clone one base away. This chain links TRBV28 with TRBJ1-1; TRBD1 matches at 8 bases. This CDR3 spans 13 amino acids. Looked up from germline, CDR1 is MDHEN and CDR2 is SYDVKM. The CDR3 DNA reads TGTGCCAACAGTACTAATCAGGGGGCAAGAGCTTTCTTT. Its translation: CANSTNQGARAFF.

This clonotype has a handful of counts. The V and J genes are TRBV19 and TRBJ1-3; no clear D. With 3 bases removed from V and 0 bases from J, the gap between germline ends came to 12 bases. The CDR3 consists of 16 residues. CDR1 and CDR2 (germline): LNHDA, SQIVND (reference sequence). The CDR3 region has the DNA TGTGCCAGTAGTATCTCGACGGGAAGCTCTGGAAACACCATATATTTT. It codes for CASSISTGSSGNTIYF. The variable domain in full, with the rest retrieved from reference TRBV19 and TRBJ1-3, is DGGITQSPKYLFRKEGQNVTLSCEQNLNHDAMYWYRQDPGQGLRLIYYSQIVNDFQKGDIAEGYSVSREKKESFPLTVTSAQKNPTAFYLCASSISTGSSGNTIYFGEGSWLTVV.

This clonotype was counted many times. The chain is built from TRBV24-1 and TRBJ2-3; D is possibly TRBD2 (5 bases). This CDR3 is built from 14 residues. Deletions cut 3 bases from V and 6 bases from J, with 12 bases between. Germline V gene data show CDR1 as KGHDR and CDR2 as SFDVKD. The CDR3 is CATSDPGLADTQYF. CDR3 in DNA: TGTGCCACCAGTGATCCGGGCTTAGCGGATACGCAGTATTTT.

This clonotype was observed at least ten times. V is TRBV7-2 and J is TRBJ1-3; tentatively, D is TRBD1 (5 bases). Germline lookup yields CDR1 SGHTA and CDR2 FQGNSA. This CDR3 spans 17 amino acids. Trimming left V 2 bases short and J 2 bases short, with 16 bases between. This CDR3 reads CASSLRLAGSPGNTIYF. The DNA of the CDR3 is TGTGCCAGCAGCTTAAGGCTCGCAGGGAGTCCTGGAAACACCATATATTTT.

The chain links TRBV24-1 to TRBJ2-1; 12 bases map to TRBD2. The V gene's germline CDR1 is KGHDR and CDR2 SFDVKD. V shed 9 bases and J 7 bases; nucleotides not matched to a gene: 9. The CDR3 has 15 residues. CDR3 amino acids: CATARTSGENNEQFF. The DNA for the CDR3 is TGTGCCACCGCTAGGACTAGCGGGGAAAATAATGAGCAGTTCTTC.

A few counts support this clonotype. V usage is TRBV24-1 and J usage is TRBJ2-1; maybe TRBD2 (5 bases). Germline V lookup: CDR1 KGHDR, CDR2 SFDVKD. V was shortened by 5 bases and J by 4 bases, with 17 bases between the two germline ends. The CDR3 consists of 16 residues. The CDR3 here is CATSAPLLGSYNEQFF. In DNA form, the CDR3 reads TGTGCCACCAGTGCCCCCTTGTTGGGGAGTTACAATGAGCAGTTCTTC.

This clonotype was detected ten times or more. The CDR3: CASSLRILPGTGLADEQYF. CDR3 nucleotides: TGTGCCAGCAGTTTACGAATTCTCCCCGGGACAGGGCTTGCGGACGAGCAGTACTTC. V is TRBV28 and J is TRBJ2-7; 9 bases are a match to TRBD1. The junction had 19 bases not matched to a gene; V was cut back by 2 bases and J by 5 bases. The CDR3 has 19 amino acids. Germline V gives CDR1 MDHEN, CDR2 SYDVKM.

To note about this clonotype: This may be a read error: a much more frequent sequence differs by one nucleotide. The J gene is TRBJ2-5, the V gene TRBV3-1, with TRBD1 as a possible D gene (5 bases). Germline CDR1 is LGHDT and CDR2 is YNNKEL (reference sequence). V shed 7 bases and J shed 5 bases, with 20 bases lying between them. The CDR3 extends over 15 amino acids. CDR3 nucleotide sequence: TGTGCCAGCATCCCCGGATCCCAGGGATGGGAGACCCAGTACTTC. Its translation: CASIPGSQGWETQYF.